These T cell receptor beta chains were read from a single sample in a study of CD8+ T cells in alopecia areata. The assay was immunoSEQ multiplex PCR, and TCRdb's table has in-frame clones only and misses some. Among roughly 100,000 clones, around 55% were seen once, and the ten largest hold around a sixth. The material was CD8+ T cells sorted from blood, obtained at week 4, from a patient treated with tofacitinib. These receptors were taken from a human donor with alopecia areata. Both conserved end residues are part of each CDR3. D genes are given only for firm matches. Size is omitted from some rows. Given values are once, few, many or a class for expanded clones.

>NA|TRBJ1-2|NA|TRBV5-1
CASSLEGATYYGYTF
TGCGCCAGCAGCTTGGAAGGAGCCACCTACTATGGCTACACCTTC
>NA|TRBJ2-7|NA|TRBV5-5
CASSDVTGEQYF
TGTGCCAGCAGTGACGTTACTGGCGAGCAGTACTTC
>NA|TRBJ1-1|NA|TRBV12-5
CASGLDTMNTEAFF
TGTGCTAGTGGTTTGGATACCATGAACACTGAAGCTTTCTTT
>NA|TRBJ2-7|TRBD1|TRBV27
CASSRGQGAYEQYF
TGTGCCAGCAGTAGAGGACAGGGGGCTTACGAGCAGTACTTC
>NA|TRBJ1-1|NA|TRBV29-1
CSVEIENTEAFF
TGCAGCGTTGAAATTGAAAACACTGAAGCTTTCTTT
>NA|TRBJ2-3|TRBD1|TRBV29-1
CSVEPTGGLTDTQYF
TGCAGCGTTGAACCAACAGGGGGCCTGACAGATACGCAGTATTTT
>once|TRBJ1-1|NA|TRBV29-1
CSVEIGGNTEAFF
TGCAGCGTTGAGATTGGGGGGAACACTGAAGCTTTCTTT
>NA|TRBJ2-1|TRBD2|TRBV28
CASSLSQLAGPNEQFF
TGTGCCAGCAGTTTATCCCAACTAGCGGGGCCCAATGAGCAGTTCTTC
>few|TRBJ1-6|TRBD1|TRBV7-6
CASSLEDRWDSPLHF
TGTGCCAGCAGCCTAGAGGACAGGTGGGACTCACCCCTCCACTTT
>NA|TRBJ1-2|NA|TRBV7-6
CASSLVGEDGYTF
TGTGCCAGCAGCTTAGTCGGGGAAGATGGCTACACCTTC
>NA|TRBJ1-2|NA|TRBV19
CASLPGTATNYGYTF
TGTGCCAGTCTCCCAGGGACCGCGACTAACTATGGCTACACCTTC
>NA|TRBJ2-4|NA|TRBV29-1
CSVSDGLKNIQYF
TGCAGCGTCTCGGACGGTCTCAAAAACATTCAGTACTTC
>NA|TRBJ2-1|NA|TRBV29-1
CSVAHPDSYNEQFF
TGCAGCGTCGCCCACCCCGACTCCTACAATGAGCAGTTCTTC
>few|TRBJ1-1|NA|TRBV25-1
CASNQGFSEAFF
TGTGCCAGCAACCAGGGTTTCTCTGAAGCTTTCTTT
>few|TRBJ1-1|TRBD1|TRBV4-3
CASSQTTGYGANTEAFF
TGCGCCAGCAGCCAAACGACAGGGTATGGGGCGAACACTGAAGCTTTCTTT
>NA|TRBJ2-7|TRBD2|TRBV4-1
CASSPASGGTYEQYF
TGCGCCAGCAGTCCTGCTAGCGGGGGGACCTACGAGCAGTACTTC
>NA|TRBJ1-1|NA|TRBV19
CAARGSNTEAFF
TGTGCCGCGAGGGGCTCGAACACTGAAGCTTTCTTT
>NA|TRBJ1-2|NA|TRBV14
CASSQVGIYGYTF
TGTGCCAGCAGCCAAGTAGGGATATATGGCTACACCTTC
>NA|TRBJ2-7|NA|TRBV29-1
CSVVDAYYEQYF
TGCAGCGTTGTAGATGCTTATTACGAGCAGTACTTC
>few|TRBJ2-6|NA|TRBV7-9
CASSEGVTSGANVLTF
TGTGCCAGCAGCGAGGGGGTTACCTCTGGGGCCAACGTCCTGACTTTC
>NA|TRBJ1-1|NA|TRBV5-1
CASSLGDTEAFF
TGCGCCAGCAGCTTGGGAGACACTGAAGCTTTCTTT
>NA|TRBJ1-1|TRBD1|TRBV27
CASSQEGANTEAFF
TGTGCCAGCAGTCAGGAGGGGGCGAACACTGAAGCTTTCTTT
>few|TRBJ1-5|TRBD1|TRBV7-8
CASSPQGAHQPQHF
TGTGCCAGCAGCCCACAGGGGGCCCATCAGCCCCAGCATTTT
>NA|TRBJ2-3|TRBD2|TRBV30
CAWSVLGGTSGRVQHKDTQYF
TGTGCCTGGAGTGTACTTGGTGGGACTAGCGGGAGAGTCCAGCACAAGGATACGCAGTATTTT
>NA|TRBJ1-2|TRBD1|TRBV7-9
CASSSRAGTGLNYGYTF
TGTGCCAGCAGCTCCCGAGCTGGGACAGGGCTAAACTATGGCTACACCTTC
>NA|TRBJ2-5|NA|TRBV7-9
CASSTTGYQETQYF
TGTGCCAGCAGCACTACAGGGTACCAAGAGACCCAGTACTTC